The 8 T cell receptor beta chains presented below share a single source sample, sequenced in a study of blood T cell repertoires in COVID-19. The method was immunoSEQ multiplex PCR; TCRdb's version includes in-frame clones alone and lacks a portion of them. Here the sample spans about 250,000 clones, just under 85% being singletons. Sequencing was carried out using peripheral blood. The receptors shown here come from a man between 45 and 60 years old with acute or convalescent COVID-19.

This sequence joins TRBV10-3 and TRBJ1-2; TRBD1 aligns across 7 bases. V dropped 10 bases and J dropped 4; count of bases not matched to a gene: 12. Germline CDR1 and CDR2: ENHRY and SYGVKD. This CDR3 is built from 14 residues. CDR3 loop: CASVPTGQSYGYTF. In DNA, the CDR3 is TGTGCCAGCGTACCTACGGGACAGAGCTATGGCTACACCTTC.

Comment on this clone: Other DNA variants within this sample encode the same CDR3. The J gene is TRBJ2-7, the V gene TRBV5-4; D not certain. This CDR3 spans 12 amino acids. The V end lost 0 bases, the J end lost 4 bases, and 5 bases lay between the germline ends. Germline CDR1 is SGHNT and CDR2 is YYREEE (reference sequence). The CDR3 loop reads CASSLGGYEQYF. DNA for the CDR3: TGTGCCAGCAGCTTGGGCGGATACGAGCAGTACTTC.

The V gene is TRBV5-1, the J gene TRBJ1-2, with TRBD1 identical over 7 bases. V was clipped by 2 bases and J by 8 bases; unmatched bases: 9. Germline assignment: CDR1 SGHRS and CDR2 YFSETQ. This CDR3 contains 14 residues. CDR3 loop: CASSFDREYRGYTF. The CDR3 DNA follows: TGCGCCAGCAGCTTCGACAGGGAGTATCGAGGCTACACCTTC.

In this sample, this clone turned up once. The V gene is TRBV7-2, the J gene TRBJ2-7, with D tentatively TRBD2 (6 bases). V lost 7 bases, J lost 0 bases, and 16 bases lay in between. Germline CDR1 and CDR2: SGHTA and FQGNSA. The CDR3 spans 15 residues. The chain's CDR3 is CASTPWGLSSYEQYF. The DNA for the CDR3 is TGTGCCAGCACGCCTTGGGGACTTAGCTCCTACGAGCAGTACTTC.

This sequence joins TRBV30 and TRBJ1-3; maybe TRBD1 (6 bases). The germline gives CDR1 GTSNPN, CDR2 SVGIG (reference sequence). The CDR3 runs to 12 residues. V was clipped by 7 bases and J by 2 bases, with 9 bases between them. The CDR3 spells CASYRAGNTIYF. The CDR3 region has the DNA TGTGCCTCCTACAGGGCTGGAAACACCATATATTTT.

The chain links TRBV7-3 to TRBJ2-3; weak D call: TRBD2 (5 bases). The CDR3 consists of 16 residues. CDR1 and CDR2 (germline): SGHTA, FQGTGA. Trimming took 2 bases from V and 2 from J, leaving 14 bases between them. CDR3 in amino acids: CASSLGVLGHTDTQYF. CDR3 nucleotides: TGTGCCAGCAGCTTAGGGGTACTAGGCCACACAGATACGCAGTATTTT.

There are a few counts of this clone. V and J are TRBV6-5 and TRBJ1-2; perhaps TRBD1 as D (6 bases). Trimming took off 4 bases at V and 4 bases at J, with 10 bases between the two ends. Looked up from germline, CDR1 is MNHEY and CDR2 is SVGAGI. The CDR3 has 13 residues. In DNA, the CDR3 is TGTGCCAGCAGTTTAGACAGGTTCTATGGCTACACCTTC. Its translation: CASSLDRFYGYTF.

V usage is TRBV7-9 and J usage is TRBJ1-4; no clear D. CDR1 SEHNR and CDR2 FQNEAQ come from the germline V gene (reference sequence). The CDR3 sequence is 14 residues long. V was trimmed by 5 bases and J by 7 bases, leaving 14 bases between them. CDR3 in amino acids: CASSPAAGVEKLFF. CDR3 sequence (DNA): TGTGCCAGCAGCCCCGCGGCGGGTGTTGAAAAACTGTTTTTT. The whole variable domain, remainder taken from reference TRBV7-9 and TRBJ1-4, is DTGVSQNPRHKITKRGQNVTFRCDPISEHNRLYWYRQTLGQGPEFLTYFQNEAQLEKSRLLSDRFSAERPKGSFSTLEIQRTEQGDSAMYLCASSPAAGVEKLFFGSGTQLSVL.